These 23 T cell receptor beta chains originate from one sample sequenced in a study of blood T cell repertoires in COVID-19. Profiled with immunoSEQ multiplex PCR; TCRdb holds only in-frame clones, not every one. The repertoire holds some 34,000 clones, around 85% seen once, with roughly 7.7% in the top ten. Sequencing was carried out using peripheral blood. Every receptor here comes from a human donor in a cohort sampled during active COVID-19.

This chain uses TRBV18 with TRBJ2-7; no clear D. Trimming cost V 3 bases and J 3 bases, with 9 bases left between them. The V gene's germline CDR1 is KGHSH and CDR2 LQKENI. This CDR3 region has 13 residues. Here the CDR3 reads CASSPPGHYEQYF. CDR3 bases: TGTGCCAGCTCACCCCCAGGCCACTACGAGCAGTACTTC. The full variable domain, in which reference TRBV18 and TRBJ2-7 provide the parts outside the CDR3, is NAGVMQNPRHLVRRRGQEARLRCSPMKGHSHVYWYRQLPEEGLKFMVYLQKENIIDESGMPKERFSAEFPKEGPSILRIQQVVRGDSAAYFCASSPPGHYEQYFGPGTRLTVT.

The gene calls are TRBV6-2 or TRBV6-3 and TRBJ2-1; 9 bases line up with TRBD1. Germline V gene data show CDR1 as MNHEY and CDR2 as SVGEGT. The length of the CDR3 is 16 residues. V gave up 5 bases and J gave up 8 bases; unmatched junction bases: 13. The CDR3: CASSIPPGQGIDEQFF. CDR3 DNA sequence: TGTGCCAGCAGTATACCCCCGGGACAGGGAATCGATGAGCAGTTCTTC.

This sequence joins TRBV28 and TRBJ2-1; possibly TRBD2 for D (7 bases). This CDR3 spans 15 amino acids. Germline V gene sequence: CDR1 MDHEN, CDR2 SYDVKM. V shed 8 bases and J shed 4 bases, with 18 bases lying between them. Here the CDR3 DNA reads TGTGCCAGCCTTTTGCGGGGGCGCGTTTACAATGAGCAGTTCTTC. Its protein product is CASLLRGRVYNEQFF.

V is TRBV20-1 and J is TRBJ2-5; D uncertain. This CDR3 comprises 11 residues. Trimming took 6 bases from V and 0 from J, leaving 5 bases between them. Germline CDR1 and CDR2: DFQATT and SNEGSKA (reference sequence). CDR3 nucleotides: TGCAGTGCCCCGGACCAAGAGACCCAGTACTTC. Translation gives CSAPDQETQYF.

This chain links TRBV5-6 with TRBJ2-1, with 9 bases lining up with TRBD1. The CDR3 sequence is 16 residues long. Germline CDR1 reads SGHDT; CDR2 reads YYEEEE. With V trimmed by 3 bases and J by 12 bases, 16 bases remained unmatched. The CDR3 reads CASSSVKGQGEYRQFF. The CDR3 region has the DNA TGTGCCAGCAGCTCTGTTAAGGGACAGGGAGAGTATAGGCAGTTCTTC.

This chain joins TRBV11-3 and TRBJ2-1; 7 bases align to TRBD1. The germline CDR1 and CDR2 sequences are SGHNT and YENEEA. V gave up 1 base and J gave up 10 bases; unmatched junction bases: 4. The CDR3 runs 13 residues. The CDR3 protein is CASSLARDREQFF. In nucleotides, the CDR3 is TGTGCCAGCAGCTTAGCCCGGGACAGAGAGCAGTTCTTC.

The chain couples TRBV7-3 to TRBJ1-2, with 10 bases matching TRBD1. Germline V gene data show CDR1 as SGHTA and CDR2 as FQGTGA. The CDR3 runs 14 residues. The V and J ends lost 1 base and 6 bases, in that order; junction bases with no gene match: 2. The CDR3 sequence is CASSLRGQGNGYTF. CDR3 DNA: TGTGCCAGCAGCTTAAGGGGACAGGGGAATGGCTACACCTTC.

The chain couples TRBV19 to TRBJ2-3, with TRBD2 identical over 11 bases. Losses at the gene ends were 7 bases for V and 6 bases for J; bases not matched to a gene: 9. CDR3 length equals 15 residues. In germline, CDR1 is LNHDA, CDR2 SQIVND (reference sequence). The CDR3 DNA reads as TGTGCCAGTACCAGGGGGCTAGCGGGAGGTGATACGCAGTATTTT. Translation gives CASTRGLAGGDTQYF.

V usage is TRBV10-3 and J usage is TRBJ1-1, with D tentatively TRBD1 (6 bases). The CDR3 has 15 residues. Germline values: CDR1 ENHRY, CDR2 SYGVKD. Trimming removed 7 bases from V and 3 bases from J, with 18 bases in between. In DNA, the CDR3 is TGTGCCATCAACAACCGGGACACTGTATACACTGAAGCTTTCTTT. It codes for CAINNRDTVYTEAFF.

Remarks on this clone: An end of the junction differs from the germline gene, which may be a read error. The chain carries TRBV7-7 and TRBJ2-7; 7 positions match TRBD1. Germline CDR1 is SSHAT and CDR2 is FNYEAQ (reference sequence). CDR3 length: 13 residues. DNA of the CDR3: TGTGCTAGCAGCATAAGACAGGGTTACGAGCAGTACTTC. Its protein product is CASSIRQGYEQYF.

The chain recombines TRBV4-1 with TRBJ1-4; D not resolved. This CDR3 region has 15 residues. Germline V lookup: CDR1 MGHRA, CDR2 YSYEKL. Trimming took 0 bases from V and 4 from J, leaving 9 bases between them. In DNA form, the CDR3 reads TGCGCCAGCAGCCAAGACGGAGGTTTTAATGAAAAACTGTTTTTT. It encodes CASSQDGGFNEKLFF.

The chain employs TRBV27 and TRBJ1-2; TRBD1 agrees at 7 bases. From germline, CDR1 is MNHEY and CDR2 SMNVEV (reference sequence). The CDR3 has 13 residues. The V segment lost 6 bases and the J segment 5 bases; nucleotides outside the gene matches: 6. CDR3 bases: TGTGCCAGCAGCAATAACAGGGGTTATGGCTACACCTTC. The encoded protein is CASSNNRGYGYTF.

The CDR3 DNA reads as TGCGCCAGCAGCTTGGCCCCGGGGCTAGCGGGGGGAGATACGCAGTATTTT. Translated, it gives CASSLAPGLAGGDTQYF. The genes are TRBV5-1 and TRBJ2-3, with 11 nucleotides matching TRBD2. Germline assignment: CDR1 SGHRS and CDR2 YFSETQ. This CDR3 is 17 amino acids long. Trimming removed 0 bases from V and 5 bases from J; junction bases left unmatched: 8.

The gene calls are TRBV2 and TRBJ2-3; TRBD2 agrees at 8 bases. The CDR3 totals 16 residues. The ends lost 2 bases at V and 0 bases at J; junction bases unmatched: 4. Germline V lookup: CDR1 SNHLY, CDR2 FYNNEI. The CDR3 reads CASSELSGISTDTQYF. CDR3 coding DNA: TGTGCCAGCAGTGAACTTAGCGGGATTAGCACAGATACGCAGTATTTT.

V usage is TRBV5-1 and J usage is TRBJ1-3; 8 bases are a match to TRBD1. V was pared by 1 base and J by 4 bases, with 4 bases of the junction left unmatched. CDR3 length equals 15 residues. Germline CDR1 is SGHRS and CDR2 is YFSETQ. This chain's CDR3 is CASSLTGGIGNTIYF. CDR3 in DNA: TGCGCCAGCAGCTTGACAGGGGGGATAGGAAACACCATATATTTT.

V usage is TRBV7-9 and J usage is TRBJ2-2, with 7 positions matching TRBD2. The CDR3 spans 17 residues. The germline CDR1 and CDR2 sequences are SEHNR and FQNEAQ (reference sequence). Unmatched junction bases numbered 11, after V lost 5 bases and J lost 2 bases. CDR3 DNA: TGTGCCAGCAGCAGAAGGGCGGGAGTCGGTAACACCGGGGAGCTGTTTTTT. This translates into CASSRRAGVGNTGELFF. The full variable domain, its missing parts supplied by reference TRBV7-9 and TRBJ2-2, is DTGVSQNPRHKITKRGQNVTFRCDPISEHNRLYWYRQTLGQGPEFLTYFQNEAQLEKSRLLSDRFSAERPKGSFSTLEIQRTEQGDSAMYLCASSRRAGVGNTGELFFGEGSRLTVL.

The chain uses TRBV11-2 and TRBJ2-5; 10 bases are shared with TRBD2. Trimming removed 2 bases from V and 5 bases from J; junction bases left unmatched: 8. Per the germline V gene, CDR1 is SGHAT and CDR2 is FQNNGV. The CDR3 runs 16 residues. CDR3 coding DNA: TGTGCCAGCAGCTTAACGGGGGGACTAGCGTGGGAGACCCAGTACTTC. Protein: CASSLTGGLAWETQYF.

J is TRBJ2-7 and V is TRBV19; 9 positions agree with TRBD1. The CDR3 extends over 15 amino acids. The V gene's germline CDR1 is LNHDA and CDR2 SQIVND (reference sequence). Trimming took 4 bases from V and 4 from J; bases not matched to a gene: 8. The CDR3 region has the DNA TGTGCCAGTAGTACGGGGACAGGGCTAATATACGAGCAGTACTTC. Its translation is CASSTGTGLIYEQYF.

The V call is TRBV7-9, the J call TRBJ1-2; 8 nucleotides match TRBD1. V shed 4 bases, J shed 4 bases, and the junction held 5 bases outside the gene matches. This CDR3 has 14 residues. Germline V gives CDR1 SEHNR, CDR2 FQNEAQ (reference sequence). CDR3 region: CASSSGQAIYGYTF. CDR3 DNA: TGTGCCAGCAGCTCGGGACAGGCGATCTATGGCTACACCTTC.

The rearrangement joins TRBV5-4 to TRBJ2-1, with D possibly matching TRBD2 (6 bases). Germline V CDR1 and CDR2: SGHNT, YYREEE (reference sequence). The CDR3 totals 16 residues. V lost 0 bases, J lost 7 bases, and 17 bases lay in between. The CDR3 sequence: CASSLVPGLDPNEQFF. The CDR3 DNA sequence: TGTGCCAGCAGCTTGGTCCCGGGACTGGACCCAAATGAGCAGTTCTTC.

The chain has TRBV24-1 and TRBJ1-3; TRBD1 is a possible D gene (6 bases). The CDR3 runs 13 residues. Trimming pared 7 bases from V and 0 bases from J, leaving 6 bases between. CDR1 KGHDR and CDR2 SFDVKD come from the germline V gene. CDR3 bases: TGTGCCACCAGGGACAGCTCTGGAAACACCATATATTTT. Translation gives CATRDSSGNTIYF.

The chain carries TRBV5-4 and TRBJ2-5, with TRBD2 matching over 12 bases. The germline V gene has CDR1 SGHNT and CDR2 YYREEE (reference sequence). V dropped 4 bases and J dropped 3; count of bases not matched to a gene: 7. The CDR3 loop spans 16 amino acids. The CDR3 bases are TGTGCCAGCAGCGGACCGGGACTAGCGGGCGAAGAGACCCAGTACTTC. As protein: CASSGPGLAGEETQYF. Full variable domain (missing parts from reference TRBV5-4 and TRBJ2-5): ETGVTQSPTHLIKTRGQQVTLRCSSQSGHNTVSWYQQALGQGPQFIFQYYREEENGRGNFPPRFSGLQFPNYSSELNVNALELDDSALYLCASSGPGLAGEETQYFGPGTRLLVL.

The V and J genes are TRBV7-6 and TRBJ1-6; 8 positions agree with TRBD1. Germline V gives CDR1 SGHVS, CDR2 FNYEAQ. The CDR3 contains 15 residues. After removal of 4 bases from V and 9 bases from J, the junction contained 8 bases not matched to a gene. CDR3 sequence: CASSSKTGGSSPLHF. DNA for the CDR3: TGTGCCAGCAGCTCGAAAACAGGGGGAAGTTCACCCCTCCACTTT.